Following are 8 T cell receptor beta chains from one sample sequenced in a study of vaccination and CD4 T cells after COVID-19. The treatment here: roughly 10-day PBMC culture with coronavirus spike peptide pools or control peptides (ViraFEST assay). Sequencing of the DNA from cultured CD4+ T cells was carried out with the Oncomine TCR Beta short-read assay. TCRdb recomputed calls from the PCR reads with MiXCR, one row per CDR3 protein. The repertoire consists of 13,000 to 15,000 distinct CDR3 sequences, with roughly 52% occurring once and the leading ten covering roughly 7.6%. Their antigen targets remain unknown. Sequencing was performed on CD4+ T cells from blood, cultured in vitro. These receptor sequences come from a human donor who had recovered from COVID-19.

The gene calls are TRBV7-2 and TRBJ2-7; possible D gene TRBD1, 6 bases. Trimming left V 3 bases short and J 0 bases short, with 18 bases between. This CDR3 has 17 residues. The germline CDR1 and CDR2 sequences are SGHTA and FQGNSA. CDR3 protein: CASSLEPTGFVSYEQYF. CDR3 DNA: TGTGCCAGCAGCTTGGAGCCCACAGGGTTCGTCTCCTACGAGCAGTACTTC.

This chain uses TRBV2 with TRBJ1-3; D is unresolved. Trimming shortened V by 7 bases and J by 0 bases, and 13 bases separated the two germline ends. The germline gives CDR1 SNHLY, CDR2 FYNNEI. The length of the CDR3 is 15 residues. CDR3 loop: CASKDLEFSGNTIYF. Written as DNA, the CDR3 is TGTGCCAGCAAAGACCTGGAGTTCTCTGGAAACACCATATATTTT.

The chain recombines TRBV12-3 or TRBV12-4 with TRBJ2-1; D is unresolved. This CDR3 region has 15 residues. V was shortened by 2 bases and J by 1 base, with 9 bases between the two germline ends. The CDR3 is CASSLRTESYNEQFF. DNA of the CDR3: TGTGCCAGCAGTTTAAGGACCGAATCCTACAATGAGCAGTTCTTC.

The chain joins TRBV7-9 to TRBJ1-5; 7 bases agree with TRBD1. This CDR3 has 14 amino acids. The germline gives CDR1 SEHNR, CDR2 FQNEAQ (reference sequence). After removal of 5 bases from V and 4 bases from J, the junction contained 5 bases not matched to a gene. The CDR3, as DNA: TGTGCCAGCAGCACAGCAGGGGGGAATCAGCCCCAGCATTTT. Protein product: CASSTAGGNQPQHF.

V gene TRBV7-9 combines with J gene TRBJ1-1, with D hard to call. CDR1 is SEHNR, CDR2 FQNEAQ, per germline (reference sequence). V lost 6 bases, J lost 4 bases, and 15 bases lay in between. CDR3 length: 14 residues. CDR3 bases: TGTGCCAGCAGTTCAAGTGGGGTTGGCACTGAAGCTTTCTTT. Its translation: CASSSSGVGTEAFF.

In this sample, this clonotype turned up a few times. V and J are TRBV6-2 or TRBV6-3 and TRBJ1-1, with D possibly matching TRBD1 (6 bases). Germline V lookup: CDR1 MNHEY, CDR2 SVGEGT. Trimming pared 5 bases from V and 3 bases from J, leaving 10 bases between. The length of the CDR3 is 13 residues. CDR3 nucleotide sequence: TGTGCCAGCAGTGACCACAGGGACACTGAAGCTTTCTTT. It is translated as CASSDHRDTEAFF.

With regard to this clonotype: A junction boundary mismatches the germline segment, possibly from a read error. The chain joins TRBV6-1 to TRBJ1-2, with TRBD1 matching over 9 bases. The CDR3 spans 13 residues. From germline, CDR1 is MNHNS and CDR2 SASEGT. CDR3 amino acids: CASSDRDRANPLF. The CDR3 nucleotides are TGTGCCAGCAGTGACCGGGACAGGGCGAACCCCCTCTTC.

This CDR3 reads CASSLGPLSYEQYF. The DNA of the CDR3 is TGTGCCAGCAGCCTGGGACCGCTCTCCTACGAGCAGTACTTC. The rearrangement links TRBV11-2 to TRBJ2-7; possibly TRBD1 or TRBD2 for D (5 bases each). Germline V gene lookup returns CDR1 SGHAT and CDR2 FQNNGV. Trimming took off 5 bases at V and 0 bases at J, with 11 bases between the two ends. The CDR3 runs 14 residues.